The rows below give T cell receptor beta chains drawn from one sample of a study of human T cells and chemical hapten exposure. TCRdb re-called the RACE reads through MiXCR, storing one row per CDR3 protein. The sample contains about 110,000 distinct CDR3 sequences, around 10% of which appear only once. The specimen was whole blood, collected in connection with sensitization to the hapten diphenylcyclopropenone (DPC). These receptors came from a woman between 50 and 59 years old with alopecia areata. Some clones in this sample may be carry-over from other donors' samples. Both conserved end residues are part of each CDR3. The D gene is left open where the match is weak. Rows may omit the clone size; those that give it use once, few, many or a size class.

TRBD2,TRBV28,.,TRBJ2-7,CASSSPVARERYEQYF,TGTGCCAGCAGTTCCCCCGTTGCGCGGGAGCGGTACGAGCAGTACTTC
.,TRBV19,.,TRBJ1-5,CASSVLTSNQPQHF,TGTGCCAGTAGTGTCCTGACTAGCAATCAGCCCCAGCATTTT
.,TRBV7-7,.,TRBJ2-5,CASSLGRNPETQYF,TGTGCTAGCAGCTTAGGCCGGAATCCAGAGACCCAGTACTTC
.,TRBV6-5,.,TRBJ2-5,CASSYFRQREETQYF,TGTGCCAGCAGTTACTTTCGCCAGCGGGAAGAGACCCAGTACTTC
.,TRBV20-1,.,TRBJ1-2,CSARSAYGYTF,TGCAGTGCTAGGTCGGCTTATGGCTACACCTTC
.,TRBV7-9,many,TRBJ2-7,CASSLAGTSYEQYF,TGTGCCAGCAGCTTAGCGGGGACAAGCTACGAGCAGTACTTC
.,TRBV18,many,TRBJ2-6,CASSESQGSGANVLTF,TGTGCCAGCTCAGAATCACAGGGATCTGGGGCCAACGTCCTGACTTTC
.,TRBV7-8,many,TRBJ1-1,CASSLGETEAFF,TGTGCCAGCAGCTTGGGGGAAACTGAAGCTTTCTTT
.,TRBV18,.,TRBJ2-2,CASSPRGGIANTGELFF,TGTGCCAGCTCTCCTCGAGGCGGGATCGCGAACACCGGGGAGCTGTTTTTT
.,TRBV6-5,.,TRBJ1-2,CASSYSGTNYGYTF,TGTGCCAGCAGTTACTCAGGGACTAACTATGGCTACACCTTC
.,TRBV5-8,few,TRBJ2-7,CASSFGPAYEQYF,TGTGCCAGCAGCTTCGGACCCGCCTACGAGCAGTACTTC
.,TRBV10-3,many,TRBJ2-7,CAIKENSRYEQYF,TGTGCCATCAAAGAGAACAGCCGGTACGAGCAGTACTTC
.,TRBV2,.,TRBJ2-2,CASSVGAGSTGELFF,TGTGCCAGCAGTGTCGGGGCAGGGAGTACCGGGGAGCTGTTTTTT
TRBD1,TRBV20-1,.,TRBJ2-3,CSAPQPGQGGTDTQYF,TGCAGTGCACCCCAACCGGGACAGGGAGGGACAGATACGCAGTATTTT
TRBD1,TRBV4-1,many,TRBJ1-2,CASSLDRGPRGYTF,TGCGCCAGCAGCCTGGACAGGGGGCCTCGTGGCTACACCTTC
.,TRBV5-1,.,TRBJ1-1,CASSSGVLGAEAFF,TGCGCCAGCAGCTCCGGGGTCCTAGGGGCTGAAGCTTTCTTT
.,TRBV11-2,.,TRBJ1-1,CVSSSFRVNTEAFF,TGTGTCAGCAGCTCCTTCCGCGTGAACACTGAAGCTTTCTTT
.,TRBV7-9,.,TRBJ2-2,CASSQPGVRDTGELFF,TGTGCCAGCAGCCAACCGGGAGTCAGGGACACCGGGGAGCTGTTTTTT
.,TRBV6-6,.,TRBJ1-5,CASSYPWEPQHF,TGTGCCAGCAGTTACCCGTGGGAGCCCCAGCATTTT
.,TRBV5-5,.,TRBJ1-2,CASSPYYYGYTF,TGTGCCAGCAGCCCTTATTACTATGGCTACACCTTC
TRBD2,TRBV29-1,.,TRBJ2-3,CSSGGLGRDTQYF,TGCAGCTCGGGAGGACTGGGGAGAGATACGCAGTATTTT
.,TRBV2,few,TRBJ2-3,CASTTDTQYF,TGTGCCAGCACTACAGATACGCAGTATTTT